The present TCR beta chain was sequenced within a study of blood T cell repertoires in COVID-19. Overall study context: T cells, B-cell-depleted T cells, or PBMCs supplied cDNA or gDNA.

Germline-derived CDR1 and CDR2 are MNHEY and SVGAGI. The CDR3 sequence is 14 residues long. The V and J ends lost 5 bases and 7 bases respectively, with 15 bases between them. Original processing methods: Nucleated cell counts were estimated from reference gene primer amplification. The repertoire was sequenced with immunoSEQ multiplex PCR; TCRdb's copy has only in-frame clones and lacks some. Clone size and V and J calls were adopted from that table, with D and trimming inferred from the DNA. This table has fewer than 250,000 clones, 88% appearing once. The clonotype comes from a man aged 70 or older with acute or convalescent COVID-19. The source material was peripheral blood. The chain is built from TRBV6-5 and TRBJ2-1, with D tentatively TRBD2 (5 bases). The CDR3 region has the DNA TGTGCCAGCAGTCCAACCCCCGGGGTTAATGAGCAGTTCTTC. Translation: CASSPTPGVNEQFF.